A single sample is the source of the 8 T cell receptor beta chains below, sequenced in a study of shared clonotypes between healthy human individuals. Selected positively for CCR7 and CD45RO-negative, naive CD8 cells excluded terminally differentiated effector memory CD45RA+ cells. Profiled with immunoSEQ multiplex PCR; TCRdb holds only in-frame clones, not every one. The sample gives roughly 2,000,000 clones, around 96% of which show up once; more than 0.95% is in the top ten. Sequences were obtained from naive CD8+ T cells sorted from blood. These receptors were taken from a man aged 18 to 30 in good health.

V and J are TRBV2 and TRBJ1-1, with unresolved D. The CDR3 extends over 17 amino acids. Between the trimmed V and J ends, which lost 4 bases and 1 base, there was a span of 19 bases. CDR1 and CDR2 (germline): SNHLY, FYNNEI. The CDR3 DNA reads TGTGCCAGCAGTGGAGACGGCCTATGGGGAACGAACACTGAAGCTTTCTTT. Translating it yields CASSGDGLWGTNTEAFF.

Concerning this clone: At the DNA level, this CDR3 is encoded by other sequences in the same sample as well. This chain joins TRBV7-9 and TRBJ2-3, with 9 bases fitting TRBD2. Germline CDR1 and CDR2: SEHNR and FQNEAQ (reference sequence). This CDR3 comprises 15 residues. The trim removed 3 bases at V and 0 bases at J, leaving 1 base unmatched. CDR3 sequence reads: CASSFLAGSTDTQYF. The DNA for the CDR3 is TGTGCCAGCAGCTTCCTAGCGGGGAGCACAGATACGCAGTATTTT.

V is TRBV7-8 and J is TRBJ2-1; 12 bases map to TRBD2. Trimming at V came to 1 base and at J to 6 bases, leaving 7 bases not matched to a gene. This CDR3 comprises 17 residues. The germline V gene has CDR1 SGHVS and CDR2 FQNEAQ. The CDR3 DNA reads TGTGCCAGCAGCTTAGAGGTACTAGCGGGAGGTCGCAATGAGCAGTTCTTC. Translated: CASSLEVLAGGRNEQFF.

This chain joins TRBV27 and TRBJ2-7, with a possible D match to TRBD2 (6 bases). Germline V lookup: CDR1 MNHEY, CDR2 SMNVEV (reference sequence). V was trimmed by 6 bases and J by 3 bases, leaving 15 bases between them. This CDR3 is built from 14 residues. CDR3 coding DNA: TGTGCCAGCAGCCCTAGCGATGGAAGCTACGAGCAGTACTTC. Its protein is CASSPSDGSYEQYF.

J is TRBJ2-7 and V is TRBV2; the match to TRBD1 covers 9 bases. V was clipped by 8 bases and J by 4 bases; unmatched bases: 9. The CDR3 covers 14 residues. Per germline, CDR1 SNHLY and CDR2 FYNNEI. CDR3: CASLLGQGTYEQYF. CDR3 coding DNA: TGTGCCAGCCTTTTGGGACAGGGTACTTACGAGCAGTACTTC. The whole variable domain, filled in from reference TRBV2 and TRBJ2-7, reads EPEVTQTPSHQVTQMGQEVILRCVPISNHLYFYWYRQILGQKVEFLVSFYNNEISEKSEIFDDQFSVERPDGSNFTLKIRSTKLEDSAMYFCASLLGQGTYEQYFGPGTRLTVT.

Concerning this clone: The identical CDR3 is also encoded by other nucleotide sequences in the sample. This chain uses TRBV27 with TRBJ2-7; D is unresolved. Germline CDR1 reads MNHEY; CDR2 reads SMNVEV (reference sequence). V shed 6 bases and J shed 1 base, with 10 bases lying between them. This CDR3 spans 13 amino acids. The CDR3 spells CASSAGLSYEQYF. In DNA, the CDR3 is TGTGCCAGCAGCGCCGGGCTATCCTACGAGCAGTACTTC.

The chain uses TRBV4-3 and TRBJ2-2; the match to TRBD2 covers 8 bases. The CDR3 length is 17 residues. Per germline, CDR1 LGHNA and CDR2 YSLEER. Germline trimming cut 0 bases from V and 7 bases from J; bases unmatched to any gene: 10. The CDR3 nucleotides are TGCGCCAGCAGCCAAGACATTAGCGGGATTAACGTCGGGGAGCTGTTTTTT. Translation: CASSQDISGINVGELFF.

The gene calls are TRBV19 and TRBJ1-1; D call uncertain. V was clipped by 2 bases and J by 6 bases, with 10 bases between them. CDR3 length: 13 amino acids. Per the germline V gene, CDR1 is LNHDA and CDR2 is SQIVND (reference sequence). The CDR3 sequence: CASSIQGPAEAFF. CDR3 sequence (DNA): TGTGCCAGTAGTATACAAGGCCCGGCTGAAGCTTTCTTT.